This T cell receptor (beta chain) was sequenced for a study of identical twins (dated by TCRdb to 2016 to 2018). Turning to the overall study: To test whether fetal clonotypes persist, this study deep-sequenced TCR alpha and beta repertoires from monozygotic twins, from unrelated adults of various ages, and from cord blood. To rule out contamination, the twin experiments were replicated at different times with different library preparation protocols. Findings and caveats that apply to the study as a whole: Because the same donors could not be followed over many years, the conclusions relied on cross-sectional statistical analysis. Excess twin sharing in beta out-of-frame sequences was weaker because fewer shared sequences lowered the signal-to-noise ratio. Recombination models systematically underestimated out-of-frame TCR alpha sharing in monozygotic twins but agreed with sharing between unrelated individuals. Compared with coincidental sharing between unrelated individuals, out-of-frame TCR alpha sequences shared between twins had an excess of sequences with low generation probability. Abundant cord blood beta clonotypes had fewer insertions, young adult naive repertoires showed a similar but weaker trend, and memory repertoires showed no such trend. Zero-insertion analyses could be partly confounded by invariant T cells such as MAIT and iNKT, although diverse VJ usage argued against such confounding for most clonotypes.

As regards this clonotype: Its binding antigen is unknown. No much larger clonotype is one base removed from it; base qualities were not supplied.

Every donor in the study was a healthy Caucasian. The receptor library was made with 5' RACE. Instrument on record: Illumina HiSeq 2000. Template switching introduced a universal primer binding site; the final cDNA contained a unique molecular identifier, enabling accurate counting of TCR cDNA molecules. First-strand cDNA for TCR alpha and beta chains was synthesized from specific primers in the conserved constant-segment region. Each cDNA library was double barcoded, with a SMART-Mk sample barcode plus Illumina barcodes, to control for contamination. Two successive PCR steps introduced TruSeq adapter sequences along with Illumina sample barcodes. The Illumina HiSeq platform was used with custom primers to sequence TCR alpha and beta cDNA libraries. In the authors' own workflow: Raw reads were processed with MiGEC to extract unique molecular identifiers, and MiXCR was used to determine CDR3 positions. Recombination models were inferred per individual with the repgenHMM and IGoR tools using an EM algorithm. Shared clonotypes were analyzed with the tcR package in R, and sharing was normalized by the product of cloneset sizes. To study raw recombination free of thymic and clonal selection effects, out-of-frame nonproductive sequences were analyzed. TCRdb's own reprocessing of the public reads used fastp at Q25 and MiXCR and kept productive beta chains. Duplicate CDR3 protein sequences are folded into a single record with the most common DNA and genes. These V and J calls rely on TCRdb rather than the paper's analysis. A total of 1.5 million to 2 million distinct CDR3 sequences appear in this sample, roughly a third of them only once. The top ten hold around 0.3% of the sample.

CDR1 and CDR2 are read off the germline V gene as SGHTA and FQGNSA. From cysteine to phenylalanine, the CDR3 is 16 amino acids long. Only the CDR3 portion is preserved as DNA: 48 bases, with reading frame beginning at the first base. V is shortened by 5 bases, J by 5 bases, and the region joining them spans 21 bases. The sequence is built from TRBV7-2 and TRBJ1-1; a tentative D call is TRBD1 (6 bases match). The TCR comes from a newborn girl in good health. The specimen was cord blood. The CDR3 protein: CASSPQGPTGRTEAFF. The nucleotide sequence reads TGTGCCAGCAGCCCTCAGGGGCCTACAGGGAGAACTGAAGCTTTCTTT.